This T cell receptor (beta chain) appears in the sequencing data of a study of blood T cell repertoires in COVID-19 (dated by TCRdb to the early 2020s). Study-level background: Collaborator samples came from the United States, Italy and Spain and covered acute and convalescent phases of COVID-19. The dataset comprised deeply sampled blood TCRbeta repertoires from subjects exposed to, actively infected with, or recovered from COVID-19. A freely available public database, intended as a resource for researchers studying the immune response to SARS-CoV-2, is where the repertoires were released. The samples were drawn from two sources: the first 160 participants of the ongoing ImmuneRACE study, and 1,254 subjects contributed by 6 global collaborators. Nearly every sample came with metadata listing a de-identified subject ID, COVID-19 status, age in years and sex. The material from the prospective study consisted of cDNA or gDNA derived from T cells, B-cell-depleted T cells, or PBMCs. Where HLA class I and class II types were available, the types were taken from metadata supplied by the sample provider, not from assay-based typing. Study-wide findings and limitations: Clinical and demographic metadata were provided uncurated, with the amount varying by source and participant.

A remark on this clone: Its antigen specificity is not known. Within one base of it there is no much larger clone, and no base qualities were kept.

A distance of 18 bases separates the germline ends of V and J, which lose 6 bases and 4 bases respectively. The CDR3 measures 15 amino acids from cysteine to phenylalanine. Only CDR3 DNA remains: 45 bases, in frame from the first base. CDR1 and CDR2 are read off the germline V gene (reference sequence) as LNHNV and YYDKDF. Participants in the prospective study were aged about 18 to 89 years, lived in some 24 United States geographic areas, and enrolled through a virtual design. In the prospective study, cohorts were assigned on the basis of participant-reported clinical history obtained from a screening survey and a study questionnaire. ImmuneRACE Cohort 3 recovered participants were defined by two consecutive negative NP/OP PCR tests, healthcare professional clearance, or symptom resolution. Mobile phlebotomists in the prospective study collected whole blood, serum and a nasopharyngeal or oropharyngeal swab from every participant. Participants in the prospective study had the option to provide additional blood draws and questionnaires over a 2-month period. Blood samples from the prospective study were shipped frozen or at room temperature prior to DNA extraction.

TCRbeta CDR3 regions were amplified from genomic DNA using the immunoSEQ Assay, a bias-controlled multiplex PCR. Regarding the original processing steps: The number of nucleated cells in each sample was estimated from the amplification of reference gene primers within the assay. To quantify the absolute abundance of each unique TCRbeta CDR3 rearrangement, sequence reads were collapsed and filtered. Productive Simpson clonality was computed per sample as the square root of Simpson's diversity index over productive rearrangements. Not all clones reach the TCRdb copy of this immuneACCESS table, which keeps in-frame sequences only. Checked studies attribute under half of the gap to unresolved V genes and leave the rest unexplained. That table gives V, J and clone size, and the DNA gave D and trimming. For this sample the table gives under 250,000 clones, of which about four fifths were detected only once. The ten largest clonotypes hold about 1.7% of the sample.

The receptor's source is a man in his 60s who had recovered from COVID-19. The sequencing input was PBMCs or T cells enriched from blood (not recorded which). The chain is made from TRBV15 and TRBJ1-2; TRBD1 could be the D gene, as 5 bases match. The DNA reads as follows: TGTGCCACCAGTGGGGGGGACGGGGATATCTATGGCTACACCTTC. This codes for CATSGGDGDIYGYTF.